The 9 T cell receptor beta chains in this list originate from one sample, sequenced in a study of shared clonotypes between healthy human individuals. Profiled with immunoSEQ multiplex PCR; TCRdb holds only in-frame clones, not every one. The repertoire holds millions of clones, with approximately 90% as singletons. The sequencing sample was made of naive CD4+ T cells sorted from blood. Subset here: CD45RA+ positively selected. The receptors here all came from a man between 18 and 35 years old in good health.

V gene TRBV7-2 combines with J gene TRBJ2-3, with unresolved D. This CDR3 is built from 14 residues. Deletions cut 1 base from V and 5 bases from J, with 10 bases between. CDR1 is SGHTA, CDR2 FQGNSA, per germline. CDR3 DNA: TGTGCCAGCAGCTTAGTAGGGTGGGGAGATACGCAGTATTTT. This sequence encodes CASSLVGWGDTQYF.

The chain employs TRBV11-2 and TRBJ2-5; 9 positions match TRBD2. Germline-derived CDR1 and CDR2 are SGHAT and FQNNGV. The ends lost 1 base at V and 2 bases at J; junction bases unmatched: 5. This CDR3 has 16 amino acids. The CDR3 loop is CASSLGTSALQETQYF. The CDR3 nucleotides are TGTGCCAGCAGCTTAGGGACTAGCGCCCTTCAAGAGACCCAGTACTTC.

This clone has a single count. This chain connects TRBV7-2 to TRBJ2-7, with D tentatively TRBD2 (5 bases). V gave up 6 bases and J gave up 0 bases, with 18 bases separating them. The CDR3 totals 16 residues. Germline V gene data show CDR1 as SGHTA and CDR2 as FQGNSA. The CDR3 nucleotides are TGTGCCAGCAGTCGGACGGGGTTATTGAGCTCCTACGAGCAGTACTTC. Translating gives CASSRTGLLSSYEQYF. The whole variable domain, remainder taken from reference TRBV7-2 and TRBJ2-7, is GAGVSQSPSNKVTEKGKDVELRCDPISGHTALYWYRQSLGQGLEFLIYFQGNSAPDKSGLPSDRFSAERTGGSVSTLTIQRTQQEDSAVYLCASSRTGLLSSYEQYFGPGTRLTVT.

This chain's CDR3 is CASSFGRGWNSGELFF. Here the CDR3 DNA reads TGTGCCAGCAGCTTCGGAAGGGGATGGAATTCCGGGGAGCTGTTTTTT. The chain is built from TRBV11-2 and TRBJ2-2, with D tentatively TRBD1 (5 bases). Trimming left V 3 bases short and J 6 bases short, with 17 bases between. Per germline, CDR1 SGHAT and CDR2 FQNNGV. The CDR3 is 16 residues long.

This sequence joins TRBV29-1 and TRBJ2-5, with D hard to call. CDR1 and CDR2 from the germline V gene are SQVTM and ANQGSEA. Trimming took off 6 bases at V and 4 bases at J, with 18 bases between the two ends. The CDR3 contains 14 residues. The CDR3 DNA reads as TGCAGCGTCGTTCCATGGGGTAGCCCAGAGACCCAGTACTTC. This translates into CSVVPWGSPETQYF.

This chain's CDR3 is CASRPLGTSLETQYF. DNA of the CDR3: TGTGCCAGCAGACCCCTCGGGACTAGCTTAGAGACCCAGTACTTC. V usage is TRBV6-1 and J usage is TRBJ2-5, with TRBD2 identical over 9 bases. This CDR3 comprises 15 residues. V shed 6 bases, J shed 4 bases, and the junction held 9 bases outside the gene matches. CDR1 and CDR2 (germline): MNHNS, SASEGT.

V is TRBV6-5 and J is TRBJ2-2; TRBD2 aligns across 8 bases. Looked up from germline, CDR1 is MNHEY and CDR2 is SVGAGI. This CDR3 comprises 16 residues. J gave up 2 bases and V 2 bases, and 4 bases lay outside the gene matches. DNA for the CDR3: TGTGCCAGCAGTTACGGAGCGGGAGTTAACACCGGGGAGCTGTTTTTT. This codes for CASSYGAGVNTGELFF.

This sequence joins TRBV7-9 and TRBJ2-6; no firm D call. The germline CDR1 and CDR2 sequences are SEHNR and FQNEAQ (reference sequence). V shed 3 bases and J shed 0 bases, with 6 bases lying between them. This CDR3 contains 15 residues. CDR3 loop: CASSFSLSGANVLTF. CDR3 in DNA: TGTGCCAGCAGCTTTTCCCTCTCTGGGGCCAACGTCCTGACTTTC.

This clone came up once. The chain recombines TRBV25-1 with TRBJ1-2; tentatively, D is TRBD1 (6 bases). CDR1 and CDR2 from the germline V gene are MGHDK and SYGVNS. Trimming took off 7 bases at V and 7 bases at J, with 19 bases between the two ends. The CDR3 totals 14 residues. CDR3 DNA sequence: TGTGCCAGCACCCAGTGGGGGCGTGGAGGTGGCTACACCTTC. Protein sequence: CASTQWGRGGGYTF.